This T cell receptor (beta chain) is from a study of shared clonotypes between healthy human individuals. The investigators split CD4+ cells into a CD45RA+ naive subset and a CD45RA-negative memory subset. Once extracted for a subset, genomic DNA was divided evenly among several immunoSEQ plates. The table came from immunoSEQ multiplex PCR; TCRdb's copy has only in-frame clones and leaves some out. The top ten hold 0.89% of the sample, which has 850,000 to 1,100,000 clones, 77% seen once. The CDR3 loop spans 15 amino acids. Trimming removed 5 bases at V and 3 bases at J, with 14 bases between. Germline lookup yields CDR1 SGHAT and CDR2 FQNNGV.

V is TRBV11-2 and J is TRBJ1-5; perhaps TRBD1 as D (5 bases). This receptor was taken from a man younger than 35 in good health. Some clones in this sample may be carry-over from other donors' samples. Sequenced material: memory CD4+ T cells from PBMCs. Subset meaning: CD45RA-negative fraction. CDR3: CASSPDGTVNQPQHF. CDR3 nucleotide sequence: TGTGCCAGCAGCCCAGACGGGACGGTCAATCAGCCCCAGCATTTT.